A selection of T cell receptor beta chains follows, all from one sample in a study of cytomegalovirus exposure and HLA in healthy donors. Here immunoSEQ multiplex PCR was the method, and the copy in TCRdb shows in-frame clones only, minus some. The repertoire holds approximately 130,000 clones, with about 81% as singletons. The material sequenced was PBMCs. The receptors stem from a woman aged 40 to 55 in good health and CMV-seropositive. Each CDR3 is given with its conserved first and last residue. D genes are given only for firm matches. For some rows the clone size is stated as once, few or many, or as a class when expanded; others skip it.

V gene	CDR3 length	D gene	J gene	clone size	CDR3 DNA	CDR3 protein
TRBV30	14	NA	TRBJ2-5	NA	TGTGCCTGGAGTCCCTCCACAGGGCAGGAGACCCAGTACTTC	CAWSPSTGQETQYF
TRBV6-6	14	TRBD1	TRBJ1-1	NA	TGTGCCAGCAGCCTTGGACAGGGTAGTAATGAAGCTTTCTTT	CASSLGQGSNEAFF
TRBV6-6	11	NA	TRBJ1-2	NA	TGTGCCAGCAGTCCCGGGGGGGGCTACACCTTC	CASSPGGGYTF
TRBV7-3	15	TRBD1	TRBJ2-2	NA	TGTGCCAGCAGCCTGGGACAGACCTTCACCGGGGAGCTGTTTTTT	CASSLGQTFTGELFF
TRBV2	17	TRBD1	TRBJ2-2	NA	TGTGCCAGCAGTGTTCCCCGGACAGGGCCCAACACCGGGGAGCTGTTTTTT	CASSVPRTGPNTGELFF
TRBV7-9	16	NA	TRBJ2-1	few	TGTGCCAGCGGCTCCCTAAACAGGGTACTTAACAATGAGCAGTTCTTC	CASGSLNRVLNNEQFF
TRBV29-1	12	NA	TRBJ2-1	NA	TGCAGCGCCCCCGACCTGGATGGACTACCCCTCTTC	CSAPDLDGLPLF
TRBV10-3	14	TRBD1	TRBJ1-2	NA	TGTGCCATCAGTGCAGGGGGTGACACCTATGGCTACACCTTC	CAISAGGDTYGYTF
TRBV27	15	TRBD2	TRBJ2-1	NA	TGTGCCAGCACTCCAACTAGCGGGGGGGCGGGAGAGCAGTTCTTC	CASTPTSGGAGEQFF
TRBV6-4	16	TRBD2	TRBJ2-3	few	TGTGCCAGCAGTGAAGGAGCGGGAGATAGCACAGATACGCAGTATTTT	CASSEGAGDSTDTQYF
TRBV9	13	TRBD1	TRBJ1-1	NA	TGTGCCAGCAGCCCCCAGGGGGCCACTGAAGCTTTCTTT	CASSPQGATEAFF
TRBV28	15	NA	TRBJ1-2	once	TGTGCCAGCAGTACCCCACAGGGAACCACGAGAGGCTACACCTTC	CASSTPQGTTRGYTF
TRBV6-5	14	TRBD1	TRBJ1-1	NA	TGTGCCAGCGTCCGGAGTACAGGGGACACTGAAGCTTTCTTT	CASVRSTGDTEAFF
TRBV13	16	TRBD1	TRBJ1-1	NA	TGTGCCAGCAGCTCCCTGACAGGGGGAGTGGACACTGAAGCTTTCTTT	CASSSLTGGVDTEAFF
TRBV18	15	TRBD1	TRBJ1-1	NA	TGTGCCAGCTCACCACGACAGGGAGAGAACACTGAAGCTTTCTTT	CASSPRQGENTEAFF
TRBV9	17	NA	TRBJ2-2	NA	TGTGCCAGCAGCGTAGTAAAAGGGGAACCGAACACCGGGGAGCTGTTTTTT	CASSVVKGEPNTGELFF
TRBV27	14	NA	TRBJ2-7	NA	TGTGCCAGCAGTCCACGGGGGACCAACTACGAGCAGTACTTC	CASSPRGTNYEQYF
TRBV28	14	NA	TRBJ1-2	NA	TGTGCCAGCAGCTCGGGCAGGGTAATCTATGGCTACACCTTC	CASSSGRVIYGYTF
TRBV5-4	17	NA	TRBJ2-6	NA	TGTGCCAGCAGCTTGACTCAGGACAGCTCTGGGGCCAACGTCCTGACTTTC	CASSLTQDSSGANVLTF
TRBV5-1	14	TRBD1	TRBJ2-2	NA	TGCGCCAGCACAGACAGGGGGCAGGCCGGGGAGCTGTTTTTT	CASTDRGQAGELFF
TRBV5-4	13	TRBD1	TRBJ1-2	NA	TGTGCCAGCAGTCAGGGGGTGGACTATGGCTACACCTTC	CASSQGVDYGYTF
TRBV5-1	14	NA	TRBJ2-3	NA	TGCGCCAGCAGCTCCCAGGATAGCACAGATACGCAGTATTTT	CASSSQDSTDTQYF
TRBV7-2	15	NA	TRBJ1-2	once	TGTGCCAGCAGCCCATGGGCAGCAGCTAACTATGGCTACACCTTC	CASSPWAAANYGYTF
TRBV25-1	12	NA	TRBJ2-7	NA	TGTGCCAGCAGTGGGGGCACCCGTCGGTCCTTCTTC	CASSGGTRRSFF
TRBV9	15	NA	TRBJ1-1	NA	TGTACCAGCAGCCCTCTGGGGGGAGCGGGGACTGAAGCTTTCTTT	CTSSPLGGAGTEAFF
TRBV5-4	13	NA	TRBJ2-3	NA	TGTGCCAGCAGCTCCACAGATACAGATACGCAGTATTTT	CASSSTDTDTQYF
TRBV5-1	16	NA	TRBJ1-4	NA	TGCGCCAGCAGCTTGGGTTCAGGGGCTGCTAATGAAAAACTGTTTTTT	CASSLGSGAANEKLFF
TRBV5-1	15	TRBD1	TRBJ2-1	NA	TGCGCCAGCAGAAAACAGGGGGCGGTGAACAATGAGCAGTTCTTC	CASRKQGAVNNEQFF
TRBV6-1	16	NA	TRBJ2-1	NA	TGTGCCAGCAGTGATTCCGGGACACGGCTTTACAATGAGCAGTTCTTC	CASSDSGTRLYNEQFF
TRBV5-6	13	NA	TRBJ2-7	NA	TGTGCCAGCAGCCGGACAGAGACCTACGAGCAGTACTTC	CASSRTETYEQYF
TRBV2	14	TRBD1	TRBJ1-1	NA	TGTGCCAGCATCCAGGGGGTGTTGAACACTGAAGCTTTCTTT	CASIQGVLNTEAFF
TRBV11-2	13	NA	TRBJ2-3	NA	TGTGCCAGCAGCTTAGGGACAGTTGATACGCAGTATTTT	CASSLGTVDTQYF
TRBV5-6	15	TRBD2	TRBJ2-3	NA	TGTGCCAGCAGCTTGCTAGCGGGAGGGCCGGTTCCGCAGTATTTT	CASSLLAGGPVPQYF
TRBV13	15	NA	TRBJ1-3	NA	TGTGCCAGCAGCTTAAGCAGGGCATCTGGAAACACCATATATTTT	CASSLSRASGNTIYF
TRBV20-1	11	NA	TRBJ1-1	NA	TGCAGTGCTGCTCGACGGGAAGAAGCTTTCTTT	CSAARREEAFF
TRBV27	11	NA	TRBJ2-3	NA	TGTGCCAGCAGCCCAGGGTATACGCAGTATTTT	CASSPGYTQYF
TRBV7-6	15	NA	TRBJ2-7	NA	TGTGCCAGCAGCTTAGAAGGGCGGACTGGGGGCGAGCAGTACTTC	CASSLEGRTGGEQYF
TRBV11-1	13	NA	TRBJ2-2	NA	TGTGCCAGCAGCTCCCGGTACACCGGGGAGCTGTTTTTT	CASSSRYTGELFF
TRBV19	13	NA	TRBJ2-5	NA	TGTGCCAGTAGCACAGGGTCGAGGGAGACCCAGTACTTC	CASSTGSRETQYF
TRBV5-1	14	NA	TRBJ1-2	NA	TGCGCCAGCACCTTGGGGTGGAGTTTTTATGGCTACACCTTC	CASTLGWSFYGYTF
TRBV5-1	16	TRBD2	TRBJ2-2	once	TGCGCCAGCAGAGTCGGCGGGGGTCAAATCACCGGGGAGCTGTTTTTT	CASRVGGGQITGELFF
TRBV19	13	NA	TRBJ1-1	NA	TGTGCCAGTATAAGGGGCGGGAACACTGAAGCTTTCTTT	CASIRGGNTEAFF
TRBV12-5	15	NA	TRBJ2-1	NA	TGTGCTAGTGCTCCTTCGAGGAGGGCCATCAATGAGCAGTTCTTC	CASAPSRRAINEQFF
TRBV5-6	17	TRBD2	TRBJ2-2	NA	TGTGCCAGCAGCTTCCGGACTAGCGGGAGTTTGGTCCGGGAGCTGTTTTTT	CASSFRTSGSLVRELFF
TRBV10-2	15	NA	TRBJ2-7	NA	TGCGCCAGCAGTGCCCCGGGAACCGCCCCCCGGGTGCAGTACTTC	CASSAPGTAPRVQYF